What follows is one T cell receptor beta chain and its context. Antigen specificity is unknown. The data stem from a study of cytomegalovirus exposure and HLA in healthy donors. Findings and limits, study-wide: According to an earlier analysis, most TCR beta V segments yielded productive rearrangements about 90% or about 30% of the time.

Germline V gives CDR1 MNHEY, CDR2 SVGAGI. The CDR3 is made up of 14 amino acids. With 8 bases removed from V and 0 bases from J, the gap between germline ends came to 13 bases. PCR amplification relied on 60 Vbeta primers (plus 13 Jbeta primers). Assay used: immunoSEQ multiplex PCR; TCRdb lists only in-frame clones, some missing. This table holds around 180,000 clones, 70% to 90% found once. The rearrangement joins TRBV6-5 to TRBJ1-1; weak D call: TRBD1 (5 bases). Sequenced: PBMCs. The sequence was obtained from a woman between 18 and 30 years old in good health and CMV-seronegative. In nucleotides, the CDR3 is TGTGCCAGCGTTCGTAGGGGTCTGAACACTGAAGCTTTCTTT. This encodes CASVRRGLNTEAFF.